The entry below describes one TCR beta chain. This clone was counted a single time. What antigen it recognizes has not been identified. Per-base qualities were not stored, and no clone one base away is much larger. Other DNA sequences in the sample encode the same CDR3. This sample was taken from a study of blood T cell repertoires in COVID-19 (dated by TCRdb to the early 2020s). Background on the whole study: Collaborator samples came from the United States, Italy and Spain and covered acute and convalescent phases of COVID-19. The material from the prospective study consisted of cDNA or gDNA derived from T cells, B-cell-depleted T cells, or PBMCs. Deeply sampled blood TCRbeta repertoires from subjects exposed to, actively infected with, or recovered from COVID-19 were included in the dataset. The repertoires were released in a freely available public database meant as a resource for research on the immune response to SARS-CoV-2. The samples were drawn from two sources: the first 160 participants of the ongoing ImmuneRACE study, and fewer than 1,500 subjects contributed by 6 global collaborators. Sample metadata almost always included a de-identified subject ID, COVID-19 status, age in years and sex. Where HLA class I and class II types were available, the types were taken from metadata supplied by the sample provider, not from assay-based typing. Points the paper makes about the study in general: The amount of clinical and demographic metadata varied by source and participant and was provided uncurated.

In the prospective study, participants were roughly 18 to 95 years old, resided in under 30 geographic areas of the United States, and were enrolled through a virtual design. To assign participants to cohorts, the prospective study relied on clinical history that participants themselves reported in a screening survey and a study questionnaire. For ImmuneRACE Cohort 3, a participant was defined as recovered based on two consecutive negative NP/OP PCR tests, clearance by a healthcare professional, or resolution of symptoms. Mobile phlebotomists in the prospective study collected whole blood, serum and a nasopharyngeal or oropharyngeal swab from every participant. Participants in the prospective study had the option to provide additional blood draws and questionnaires over a 2-month period. Before DNA extraction, blood samples from the prospective study were shipped at room temperature or frozen.

Trimmed from V: 0 bases; trimmed from J: 2 bases; junction bases lacking a gene match: 3. Including cysteine and phenylalanine, the CDR3 has 15 amino acids. The read is trimmed to its CDR3 DNA, 45 bases read in frame from base 1. The germline V gene encodes CDR1 KGHSH and CDR2 LQKENI. The immunoSEQ Assay, a bias-controlled multiplex PCR, was used to amplify TCRbeta CDR3 regions from genomic DNA. Regarding the original processing steps: Nucleated cell counts per sample were estimated from amplification of reference gene primers within the assay. To quantify the absolute abundance of each unique TCRbeta CDR3 rearrangement, sequence reads were collapsed and filtered. For each sample, productive Simpson clonality was calculated as the square root of Simpson's diversity index over productive rearrangements. This immuneACCESS table, as held by TCRdb, lists in-frame sequences with V and J called but not all clones. Of the missing ones, under half trace to an unresolved V gene in checked studies; the others have no known cause. V, J and clone size were drawn from that table, and D and trimming were deduced from the DNA. Here the sample has roughly 180,000 clones; 65% to 90% occur a single time. The top ten clones comprise about 11% of the sample.

The receptor was isolated from a man aged 35 to 55 who had recovered from COVID-19. The sample comprised PBMCs or T cells enriched from blood (not recorded which). The sequence is built from TRBV18 and TRBJ2-5; TRBD2 fits 7 bases in the junction. The sequenced DNA is TGTGCCAGCTCACCACCCGGGGGACTACAAGAGACCCAGTACTTC. This translates into CASSPPGGLQETQYF.